One and the same sample provided the 9 T cell receptor beta chains below, sequenced in a study of OX40 agonist ivuxolimab in advanced cancers. Assay used: immunoSEQ multiplex PCR; TCRdb lists only in-frame clones, some missing. This table has 55,000 to 90,000 clones, around 88% appearing once. The sequencing used CD4+ or CD8+ T cells sorted from blood, collected in a trial of the OX40 agonist ivuxolimab. The receptors here all came from an adult with an advanced solid tumor such as melanoma, head and neck, liver or kidney cancer.

The J gene is TRBJ1-1, the V gene TRBV14, with no clear D. The V gene lost 3 bases and the J gene lost 2 bases, with 4 bases spanning the gap. The CDR3 runs 12 residues. Germline V gene data show CDR1 as SGHDN and CDR2 as FVKESK. The CDR3 spells CASSQVNTEAFF. Here the CDR3 DNA reads TGTGCCAGCAGCCAGGTTAACACTGAAGCTTTCTTT.

The chain joins TRBV7-9 to TRBJ2-2; a weak D match, TRBD1 (5 bases). V was cut by 1 base and J by 4 bases, with 7 bases left in between. CDR3 size: 14 residues. Looked up from germline, CDR1 is SEHNR and CDR2 is FQNEAQ (reference sequence). CDR3 nucleotides: TGTGCCAGCAGCTTAGGACAGTTCACCGGGGAGCTGTTTTTT. Translation: CASSLGQFTGELFF. The variable domain in full, completed from reference TRBV7-9 and TRBJ2-2, reads DTGVSQNPRHKITKRGQNVTFRCDPISEHNRLYWYRQTLGQGPEFLTYFQNEAQLEKSRLLSDRFSAERPKGSFSTLEIQRTEQGDSAMYLCASSLGQFTGELFFGEGSRLTVL.

In its sample, this clone was seen a few times. The genes are TRBV6-5 and TRBJ2-1; D is undetermined. V gave up 8 bases and J gave up 5 bases, with 10 bases separating them. CDR3 length: 12 residues. Per germline, CDR1 MNHEY and CDR2 SVGAGI. CDR3 residues: CASRNTNNEQFF. CDR3 DNA: TGTGCCAGCCGAAACACTAACAATGAGCAGTTCTTC.

J is TRBJ1-2 and V is TRBV15, with D possibly matching TRBD1 (5 bases). CDR1 LNHNV and CDR2 YYDKDF come from the germline V gene (reference sequence). The CDR3 totals 16 residues. Trimming removed 3 bases at V and 4 bases at J, with 18 bases between. This CDR3 reads CATSSRGRGTIYGYTF. CDR3 sequence (DNA): TGTGCCACCAGCAGTCGGGGTAGGGGAACTATCTATGGCTACACCTTC.

This rearrangement joins TRBV5-1 to TRBJ2-2; TRBD1 agrees at 12 bases. V shed 2 bases, J shed 3 bases, and the junction held 8 bases outside the gene matches. The CDR3 is 18 residues long. Germline V gene lookup returns CDR1 SGHRS and CDR2 YFSETQ. CDR3 nucleotide sequence: TGCGCCAGCAGCTTCAGGGGGACAGGGGGCGAGTACACCGGGGAGCTGTTTTTT. Translated: CASSFRGTGGEYTGELFF.

The rearrangement links TRBV2 to TRBJ2-5, with 7 bases identical to TRBD1. Germline loops: CDR1 SNHLY, CDR2 FYNNEI. The V and J ends lost 8 bases and 5 bases, in that order; junction bases with no gene match: 8. The CDR3 is 13 residues long. The CDR3 region is CASERGLGETQYF. DNA of the CDR3: TGTGCCAGCGAAAGGGGGCTGGGGGAGACCCAGTACTTC.

The CDR3 nucleotides read TGCAGCGCGAAGTACCAGGGGGAGAACACCGGGGAGCTGTTTTTT. It codes for CSAKYQGENTGELFF. V usage is TRBV29-1 and J usage is TRBJ2-2; 7 bases line up with TRBD1. CDR3 size: 15 residues. Germline-derived CDR1 and CDR2 are SQVTM and ANQGSEA. V gave up 7 bases and J gave up 1 base; unmatched junction bases: 9.

Only a few counts were recorded for this clone. V gene TRBV29-1 combines with J gene TRBJ1-5; D not certain. This CDR3 has 13 amino acids. CDR1 is SQVTM and CDR2 is ANQGSEA in the germline V gene. Trimming cost V 4 bases and J 1 base, with 8 bases left between them. The CDR3 region has the DNA TGCAGCGTTGGGTGGGGAAGCAATCAGCCCCAGCATTTT. Translating it yields CSVGWGSNQPQHF. The entire variable domain, with the rest obtained from reference TRBV29-1 and TRBJ1-5, is as follows: SAVISQKPSRDICQRGTSLTIQCQVDSQVTMMFWYRQQPGQSLTLIATANQGSEATYESGFVIDKFPISRPNLTFSTLTVSNMSPEDSSIYLCSVGWGSNQPQHFGDGTRLSIL.

V is TRBV27 and J is TRBJ2-4, with 8 bases lining up with TRBD1. V lost 3 bases, J lost 8 bases, and 6 bases stayed unmatched. Germline assignment: CDR1 MNHEY and CDR2 SMNVEV (reference sequence). The CDR3 is 14 residues long. In DNA form, the CDR3 reads TGTGCCAGCAGTTTCGGACAGGGTATTGACATTCAGTACTTC. It encodes CASSFGQGIDIQYF.